This T cell receptor (beta chain) was found in a study of cytomegalovirus exposure and HLA in healthy donors. Overall study results and limits: The study flagged approximately 180 TCR beta chains as cytomegalovirus-associated. As a later analysis revealed, most CMV-associated TCR beta chains appeared HLA-restricted. In a later analysis, HLA-associated TCR beta chains were more clonally expanded than equally common others.

Worth noting for this clone: Its cognate antigen is unknown.

The CDR3 extends over 15 amino acids. Germline V gene sequence: CDR1 SGHVS, CDR2 FNYEAQ. V lost 4 bases and J lost 2; bases outside the gene matches: 3. In the PCR, 60 Vbeta and 13 Jbeta primers were used. Sequencing was performed with immunoSEQ multiplex PCR; in TCRdb, only in-frame clones are kept and a portion is missing. The data show 100,000 or so clones, around 72% seen once. The sample consisted of PBMCs. This chain links TRBV7-6 with TRBJ2-7, with TRBD2 matching 12 bases. The receptor was derived from a male donor in good health and CMV-seropositive. Here the CDR3 DNA reads TGTGCCAGCAGCTCAAGGACTAGCGGGACCTACGAGCAGTACTTC. Protein product: CASSSRTSGTYEQYF.